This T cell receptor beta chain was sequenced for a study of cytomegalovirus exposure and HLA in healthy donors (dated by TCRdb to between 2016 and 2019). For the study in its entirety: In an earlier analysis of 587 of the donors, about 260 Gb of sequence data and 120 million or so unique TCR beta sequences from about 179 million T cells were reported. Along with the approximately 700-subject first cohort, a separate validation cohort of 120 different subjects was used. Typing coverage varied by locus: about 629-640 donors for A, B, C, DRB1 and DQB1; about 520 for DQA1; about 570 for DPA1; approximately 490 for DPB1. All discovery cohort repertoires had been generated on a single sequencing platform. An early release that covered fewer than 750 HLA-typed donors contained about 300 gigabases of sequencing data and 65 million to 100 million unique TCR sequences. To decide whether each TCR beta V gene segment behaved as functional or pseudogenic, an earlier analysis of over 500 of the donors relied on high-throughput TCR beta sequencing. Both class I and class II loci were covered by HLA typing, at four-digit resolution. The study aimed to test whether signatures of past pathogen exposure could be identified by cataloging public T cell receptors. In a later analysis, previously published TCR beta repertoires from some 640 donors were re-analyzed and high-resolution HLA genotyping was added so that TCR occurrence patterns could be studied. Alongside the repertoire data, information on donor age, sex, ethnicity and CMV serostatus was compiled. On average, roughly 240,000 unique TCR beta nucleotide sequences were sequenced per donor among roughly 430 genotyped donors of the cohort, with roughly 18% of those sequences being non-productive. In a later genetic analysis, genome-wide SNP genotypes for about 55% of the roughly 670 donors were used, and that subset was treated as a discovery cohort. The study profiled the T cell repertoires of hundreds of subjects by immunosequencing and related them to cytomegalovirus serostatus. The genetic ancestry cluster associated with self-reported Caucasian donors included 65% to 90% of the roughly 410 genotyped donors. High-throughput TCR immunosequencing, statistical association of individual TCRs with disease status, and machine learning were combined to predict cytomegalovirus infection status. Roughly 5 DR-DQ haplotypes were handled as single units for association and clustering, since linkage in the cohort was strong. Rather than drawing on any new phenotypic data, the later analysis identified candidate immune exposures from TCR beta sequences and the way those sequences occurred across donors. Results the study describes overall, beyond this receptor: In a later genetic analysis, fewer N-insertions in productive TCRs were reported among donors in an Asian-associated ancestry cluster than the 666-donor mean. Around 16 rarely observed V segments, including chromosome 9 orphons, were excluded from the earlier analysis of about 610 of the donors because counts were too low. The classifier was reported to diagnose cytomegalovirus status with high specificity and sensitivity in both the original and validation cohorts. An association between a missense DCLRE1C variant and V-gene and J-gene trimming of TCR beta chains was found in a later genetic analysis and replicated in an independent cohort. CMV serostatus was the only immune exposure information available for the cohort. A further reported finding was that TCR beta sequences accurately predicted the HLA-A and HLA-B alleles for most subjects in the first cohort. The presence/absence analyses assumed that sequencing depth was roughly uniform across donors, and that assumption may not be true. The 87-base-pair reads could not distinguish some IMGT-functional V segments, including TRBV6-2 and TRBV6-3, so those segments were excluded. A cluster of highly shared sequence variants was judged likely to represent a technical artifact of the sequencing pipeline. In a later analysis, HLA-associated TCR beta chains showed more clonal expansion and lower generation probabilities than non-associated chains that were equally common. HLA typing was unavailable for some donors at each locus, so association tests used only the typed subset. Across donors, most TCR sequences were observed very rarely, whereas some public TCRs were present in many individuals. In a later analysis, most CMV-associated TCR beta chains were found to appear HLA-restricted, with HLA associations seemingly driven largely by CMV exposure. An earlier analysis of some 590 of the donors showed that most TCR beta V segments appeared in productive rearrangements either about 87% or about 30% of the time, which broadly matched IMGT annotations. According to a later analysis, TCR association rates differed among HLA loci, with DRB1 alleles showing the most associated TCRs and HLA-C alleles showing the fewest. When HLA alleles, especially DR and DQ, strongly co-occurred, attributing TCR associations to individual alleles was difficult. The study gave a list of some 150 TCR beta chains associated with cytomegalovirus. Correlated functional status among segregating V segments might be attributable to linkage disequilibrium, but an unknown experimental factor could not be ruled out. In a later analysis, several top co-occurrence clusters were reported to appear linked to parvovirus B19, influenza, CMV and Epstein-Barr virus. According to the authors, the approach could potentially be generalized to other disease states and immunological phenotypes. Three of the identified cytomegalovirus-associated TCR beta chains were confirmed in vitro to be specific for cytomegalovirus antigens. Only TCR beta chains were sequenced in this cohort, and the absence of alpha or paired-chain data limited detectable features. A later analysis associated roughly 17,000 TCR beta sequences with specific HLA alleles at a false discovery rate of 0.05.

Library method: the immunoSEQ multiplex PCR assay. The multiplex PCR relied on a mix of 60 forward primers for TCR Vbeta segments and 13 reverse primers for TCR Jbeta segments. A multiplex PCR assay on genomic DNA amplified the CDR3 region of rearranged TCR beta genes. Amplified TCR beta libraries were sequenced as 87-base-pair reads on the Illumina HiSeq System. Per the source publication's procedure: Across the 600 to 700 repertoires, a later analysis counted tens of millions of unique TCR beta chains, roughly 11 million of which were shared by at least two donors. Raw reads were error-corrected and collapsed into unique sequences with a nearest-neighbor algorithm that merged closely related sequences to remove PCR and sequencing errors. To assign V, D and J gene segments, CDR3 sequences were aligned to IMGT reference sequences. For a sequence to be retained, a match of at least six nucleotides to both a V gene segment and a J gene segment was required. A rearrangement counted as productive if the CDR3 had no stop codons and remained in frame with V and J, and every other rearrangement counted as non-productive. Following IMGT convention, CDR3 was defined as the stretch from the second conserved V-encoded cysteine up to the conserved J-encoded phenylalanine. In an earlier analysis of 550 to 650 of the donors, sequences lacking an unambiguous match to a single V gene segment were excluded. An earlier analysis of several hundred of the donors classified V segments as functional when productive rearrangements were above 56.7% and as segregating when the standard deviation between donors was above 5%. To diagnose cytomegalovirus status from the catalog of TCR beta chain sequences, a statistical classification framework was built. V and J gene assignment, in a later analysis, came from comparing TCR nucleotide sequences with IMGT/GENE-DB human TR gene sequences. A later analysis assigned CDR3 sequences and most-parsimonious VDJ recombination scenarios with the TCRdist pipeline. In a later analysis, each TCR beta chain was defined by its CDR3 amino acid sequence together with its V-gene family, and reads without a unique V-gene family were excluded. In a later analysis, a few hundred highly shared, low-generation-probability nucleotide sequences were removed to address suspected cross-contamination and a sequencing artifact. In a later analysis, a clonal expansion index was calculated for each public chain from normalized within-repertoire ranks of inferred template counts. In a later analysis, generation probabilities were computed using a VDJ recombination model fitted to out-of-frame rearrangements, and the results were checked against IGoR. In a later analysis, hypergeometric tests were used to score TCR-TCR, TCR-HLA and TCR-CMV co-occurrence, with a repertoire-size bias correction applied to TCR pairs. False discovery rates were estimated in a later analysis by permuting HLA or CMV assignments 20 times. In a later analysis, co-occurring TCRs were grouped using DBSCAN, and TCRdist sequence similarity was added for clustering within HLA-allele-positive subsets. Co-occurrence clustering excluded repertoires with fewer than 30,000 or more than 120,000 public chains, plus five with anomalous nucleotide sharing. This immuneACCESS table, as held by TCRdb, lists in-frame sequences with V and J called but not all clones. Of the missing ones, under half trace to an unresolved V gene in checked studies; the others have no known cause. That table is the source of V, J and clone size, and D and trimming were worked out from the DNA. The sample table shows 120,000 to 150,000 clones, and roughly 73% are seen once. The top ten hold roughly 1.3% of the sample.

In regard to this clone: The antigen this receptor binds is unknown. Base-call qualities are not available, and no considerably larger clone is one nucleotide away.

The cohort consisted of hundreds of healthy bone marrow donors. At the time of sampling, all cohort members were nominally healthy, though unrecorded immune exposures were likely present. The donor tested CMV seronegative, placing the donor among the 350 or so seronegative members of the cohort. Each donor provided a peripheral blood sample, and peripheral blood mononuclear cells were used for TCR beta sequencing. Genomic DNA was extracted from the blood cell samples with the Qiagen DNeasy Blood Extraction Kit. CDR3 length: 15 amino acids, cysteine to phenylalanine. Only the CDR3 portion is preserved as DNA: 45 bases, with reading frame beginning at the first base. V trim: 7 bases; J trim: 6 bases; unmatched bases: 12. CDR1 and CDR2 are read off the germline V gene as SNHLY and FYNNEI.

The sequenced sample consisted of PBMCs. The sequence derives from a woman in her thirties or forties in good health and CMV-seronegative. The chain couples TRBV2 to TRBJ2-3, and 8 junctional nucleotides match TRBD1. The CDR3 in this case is CASTQVGRGPDTQYF. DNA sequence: TGTGCCAGCACCCAAGTGGGCAGGGGGCCGGATACGCAGTATTTT.